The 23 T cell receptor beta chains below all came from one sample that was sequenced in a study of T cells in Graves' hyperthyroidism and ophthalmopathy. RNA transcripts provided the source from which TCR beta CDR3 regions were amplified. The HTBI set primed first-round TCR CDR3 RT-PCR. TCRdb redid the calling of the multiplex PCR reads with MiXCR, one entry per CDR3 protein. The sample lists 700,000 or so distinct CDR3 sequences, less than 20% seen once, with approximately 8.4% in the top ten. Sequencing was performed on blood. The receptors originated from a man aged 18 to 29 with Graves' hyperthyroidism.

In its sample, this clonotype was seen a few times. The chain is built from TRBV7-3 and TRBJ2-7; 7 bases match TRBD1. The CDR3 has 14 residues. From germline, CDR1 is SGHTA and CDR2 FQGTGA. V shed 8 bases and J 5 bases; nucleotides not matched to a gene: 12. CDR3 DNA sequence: TGTGCCAGCCCCCCGAGGGGGCAGGGGGACGAGCAGTACTTC. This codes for CASPPRGQGDEQYF.

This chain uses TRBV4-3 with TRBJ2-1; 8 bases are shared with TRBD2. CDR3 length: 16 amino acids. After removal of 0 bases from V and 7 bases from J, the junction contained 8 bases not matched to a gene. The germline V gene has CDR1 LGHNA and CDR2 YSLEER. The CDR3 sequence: CASSQEVLAVRNEQFF. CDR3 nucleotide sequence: TGCGCCAGCAGCCAAGAAGTACTAGCGGTACGGAATGAGCAGTTCTTC.

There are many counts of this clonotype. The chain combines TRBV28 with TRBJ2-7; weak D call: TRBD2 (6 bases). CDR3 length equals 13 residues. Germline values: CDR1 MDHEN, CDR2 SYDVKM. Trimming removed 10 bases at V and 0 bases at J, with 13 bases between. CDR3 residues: CATRRGSSYEQYF. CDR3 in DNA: TGTGCCACCCGCCGGGGGAGCTCCTACGAGCAGTACTTC.

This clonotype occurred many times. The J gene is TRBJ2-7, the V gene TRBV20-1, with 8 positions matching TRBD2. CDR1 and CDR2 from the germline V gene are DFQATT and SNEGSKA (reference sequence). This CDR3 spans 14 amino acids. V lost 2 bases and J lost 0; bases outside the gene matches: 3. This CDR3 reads CSARTGTSSYEQYF. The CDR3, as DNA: TGCAGTGCTAGAACCGGGACTAGCTCCTACGAGCAGTACTTC.

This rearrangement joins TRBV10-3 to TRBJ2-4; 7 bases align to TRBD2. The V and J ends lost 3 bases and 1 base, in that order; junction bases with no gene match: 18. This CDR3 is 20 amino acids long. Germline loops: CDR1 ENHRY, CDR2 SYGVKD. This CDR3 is CAISDSRLREGGKAKNIQYF. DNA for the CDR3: TGTGCCATCAGTGACTCCCGTTTGAGGGAGGGAGGGAAGGCCAAAAACATTCAGTACTTC.

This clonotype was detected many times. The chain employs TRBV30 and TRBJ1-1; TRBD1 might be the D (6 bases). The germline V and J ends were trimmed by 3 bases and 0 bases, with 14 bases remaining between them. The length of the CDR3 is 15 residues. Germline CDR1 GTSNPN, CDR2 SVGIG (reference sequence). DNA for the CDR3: TGTGCCTGGAGGGGACCCGGGACACTGAACACTGAAGCTTTCTTT. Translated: CAWRGPGTLNTEAFF.

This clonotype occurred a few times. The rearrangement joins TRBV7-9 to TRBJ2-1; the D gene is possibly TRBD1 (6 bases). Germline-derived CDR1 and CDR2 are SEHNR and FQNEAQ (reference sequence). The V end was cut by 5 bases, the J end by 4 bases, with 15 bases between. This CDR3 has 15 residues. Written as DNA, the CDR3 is TGTGCCAGCAGCCTACCTCTCCAGGGGTACAATGAGCAGTTCTTC. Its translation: CASSLPLQGYNEQFF.

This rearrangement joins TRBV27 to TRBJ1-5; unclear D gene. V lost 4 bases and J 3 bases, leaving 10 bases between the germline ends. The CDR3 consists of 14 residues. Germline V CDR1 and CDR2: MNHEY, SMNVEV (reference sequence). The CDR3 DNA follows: TGTGCCAGCAGTTCATTATCCCTCAATCAGCCCCAGCATTTT. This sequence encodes CASSSLSLNQPQHF.

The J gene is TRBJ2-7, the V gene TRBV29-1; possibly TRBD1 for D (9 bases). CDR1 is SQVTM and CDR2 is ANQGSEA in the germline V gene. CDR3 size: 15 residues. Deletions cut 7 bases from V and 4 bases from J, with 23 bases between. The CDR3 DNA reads TGCAGCGCCGGGGGGGGACAGGGACCTTCATACGAGCAGTACTTC. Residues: CSAGGGQGPSYEQYF.

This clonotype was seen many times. The CDR3 sequence is CASSLGPYGYTF. The CDR3 nucleotides read TGTGCCAGCAGTTTGGGGCCCTATGGCTACACCTTC. J is TRBJ1-2 and V is TRBV12-3 or TRBV12-4, with D perhaps matching TRBD1 (5 bases). This CDR3 contains 12 residues. V lost 3 bases, J lost 4 bases, and 6 bases lay in between.

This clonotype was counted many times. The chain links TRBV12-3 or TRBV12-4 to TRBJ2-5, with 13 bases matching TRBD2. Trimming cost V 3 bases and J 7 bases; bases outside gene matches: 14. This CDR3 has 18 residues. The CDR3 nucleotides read TGTGCCAGCAGTTTCCGGTTACTAGCGGGAGGGTCCAAGGGGACCCAGTACTTC. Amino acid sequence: CASSFRLLAGGSKGTQYF.

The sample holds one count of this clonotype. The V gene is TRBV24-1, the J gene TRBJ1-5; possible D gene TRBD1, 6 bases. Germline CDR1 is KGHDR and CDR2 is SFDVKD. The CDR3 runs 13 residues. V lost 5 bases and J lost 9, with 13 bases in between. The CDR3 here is CATSVAGARPQHF. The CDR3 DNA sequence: TGTGCCACCAGTGTTGCAGGGGCTCGGCCCCAGCATTTT.

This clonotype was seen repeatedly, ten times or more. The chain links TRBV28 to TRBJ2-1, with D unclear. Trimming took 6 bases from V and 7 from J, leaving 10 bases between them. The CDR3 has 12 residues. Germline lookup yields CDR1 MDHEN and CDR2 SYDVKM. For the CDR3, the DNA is TGTGCCAGCAGCCTACAGTCGAATGAGCAGTTCTTC. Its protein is CASSLQSNEQFF.

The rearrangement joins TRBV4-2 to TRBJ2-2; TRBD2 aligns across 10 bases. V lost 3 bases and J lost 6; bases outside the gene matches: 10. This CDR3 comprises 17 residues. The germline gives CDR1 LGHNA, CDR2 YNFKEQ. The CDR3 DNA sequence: TGTGCCAGCAGCCACGCGCTAGCGGGAGATTCCTCCGGGGAGCTGTTTTTT. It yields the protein CASSHALAGDSSGELFF.

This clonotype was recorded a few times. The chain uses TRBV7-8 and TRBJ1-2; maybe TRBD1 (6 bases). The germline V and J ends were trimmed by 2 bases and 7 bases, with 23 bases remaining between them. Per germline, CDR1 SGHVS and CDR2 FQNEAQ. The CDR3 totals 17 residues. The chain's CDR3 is CASSLSAPFQGPGGYTF. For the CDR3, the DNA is TGTGCCAGCAGCTTATCCGCGCCTTTCCAGGGGCCGGGTGGCTACACCTTC.

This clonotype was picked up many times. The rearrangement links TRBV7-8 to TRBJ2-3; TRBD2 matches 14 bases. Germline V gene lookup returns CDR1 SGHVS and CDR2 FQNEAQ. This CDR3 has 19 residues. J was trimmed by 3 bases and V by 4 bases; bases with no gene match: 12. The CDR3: CASSSGLAGGRLITDTQYF. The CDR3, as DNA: TGTGCCAGCAGCTCTGGACTAGCGGGAGGACGGTTGATAACAGATACGCAGTATTTT.

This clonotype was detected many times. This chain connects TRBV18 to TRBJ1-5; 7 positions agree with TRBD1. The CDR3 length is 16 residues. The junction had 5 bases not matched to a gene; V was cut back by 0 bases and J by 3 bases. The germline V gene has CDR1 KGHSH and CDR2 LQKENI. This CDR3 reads CASSPPPGQSNQPQHF. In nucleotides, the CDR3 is TGTGCCAGCTCACCACCACCGGGACAGTCCAATCAGCCCCAGCATTTT.

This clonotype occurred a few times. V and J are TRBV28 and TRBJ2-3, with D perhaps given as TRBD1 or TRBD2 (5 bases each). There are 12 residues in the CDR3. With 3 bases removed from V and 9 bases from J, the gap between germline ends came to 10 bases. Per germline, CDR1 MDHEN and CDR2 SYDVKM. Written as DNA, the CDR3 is TGTGCCAGCAGTTTTCCCCGGGGCACGCAGTATTTT. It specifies CASSFPRGTQYF.

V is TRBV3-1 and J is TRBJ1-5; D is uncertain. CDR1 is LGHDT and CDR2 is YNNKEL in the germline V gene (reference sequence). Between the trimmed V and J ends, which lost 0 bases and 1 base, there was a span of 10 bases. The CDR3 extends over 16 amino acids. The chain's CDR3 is CASSQDLGRSNQPQHF. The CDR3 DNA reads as TGTGCCAGCAGCCAAGATCTAGGACGGAGCAATCAGCCCCAGCATTTT.

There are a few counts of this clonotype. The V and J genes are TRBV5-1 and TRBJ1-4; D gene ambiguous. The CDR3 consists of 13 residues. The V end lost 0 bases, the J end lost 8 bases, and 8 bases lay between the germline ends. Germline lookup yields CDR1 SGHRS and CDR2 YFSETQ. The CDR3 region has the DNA TGCGCCAGCAGCTTGGCAGTCGAGGAAAAACTGTTTTTT. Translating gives CASSLAVEEKLFF. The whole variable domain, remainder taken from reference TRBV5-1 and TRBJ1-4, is KAGVTQTPRYLIKTRGQQVTLSCSPISGHRSVSWYQQTPGQGLQFLFEYFSETQRNKGNFPGRFSGRQFSNSRSEMNVSTLELGDSALYLCASSLAVEEKLFFGSGTQLSVL.

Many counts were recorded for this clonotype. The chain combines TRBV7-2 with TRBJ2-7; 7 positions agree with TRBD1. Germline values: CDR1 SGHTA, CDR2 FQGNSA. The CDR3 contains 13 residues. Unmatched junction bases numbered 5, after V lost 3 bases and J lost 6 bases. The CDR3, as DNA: TGTGCCAGCAGCTTCACAGGGGTAGGCGAGCAGTACTTC. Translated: CASSFTGVGEQYF. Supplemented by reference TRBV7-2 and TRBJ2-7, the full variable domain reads GAGVSQSPSNKVTEKGKDVELRCDPISGHTALYWYRQSLGQGLEFLIYFQGNSAPDKSGLPSDRFSAERTGGSVSTLTIQRTQQEDSAVYLCASSFTGVGEQYFGPGTRLTVT.

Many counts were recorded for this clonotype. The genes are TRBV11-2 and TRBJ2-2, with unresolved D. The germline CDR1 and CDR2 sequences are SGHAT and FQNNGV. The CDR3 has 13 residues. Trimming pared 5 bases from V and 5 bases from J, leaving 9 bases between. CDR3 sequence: CASSPERTGELFF. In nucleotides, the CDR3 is TGTGCCAGCAGCCCCGAAAGGACCGGGGAGCTGTTTTTT. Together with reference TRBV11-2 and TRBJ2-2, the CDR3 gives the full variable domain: EAGVAQSPRYKIIEKRQSVAFWCNPISGHATLYWYQQILGQGPKLLIQFQNNGVVDDSQLPKDRFSAERLKGVDSTLKIQPAKLEDSAVYLCASSPERTGELFFGEGSRLTVL.

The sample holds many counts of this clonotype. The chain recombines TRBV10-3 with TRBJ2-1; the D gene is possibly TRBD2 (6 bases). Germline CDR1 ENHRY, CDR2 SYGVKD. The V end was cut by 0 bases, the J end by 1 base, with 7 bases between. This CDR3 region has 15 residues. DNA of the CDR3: TGTGCCATCAGTGAGTCGGCGGGGTCCTACAATGAGCAGTTCTTC. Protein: CAISESAGSYNEQFF.